This T cell receptor beta chain was obtained from a study of blood T cells in healthy people across ages. CDR3 length: 15 amino acids. Germline trimming cut 4 bases from V and 1 base from J; bases unmatched to any gene: 5. Germline V gene sequence: CDR1 SNHLY, CDR2 FYNNEI. This clonotype has ten or more counts. A second PCR of about 6 to 12 cycles used a sample-barcoded 5' primer and a J-beta primer mix. TCRdb reprocessed the 5' RACE reads via MiXCR and lists one record per CDR3 protein. The profile shows more than 550,000 distinct CDR3 sequences, roughly 20% of them singletons. Sequenced input: blood. This chain joins TRBV2 and TRBJ2-3, with TRBD2 matching 7 bases. This clonotype was sampled from a man aged 65-85 years in good health. In DNA form, the CDR3 reads TGTGCCAGCAGTGGAGCTAGCGGCCGCACAGATACGCAGTATTTT. As protein: CASSGASGRTDTQYF. Full variable domain (rest looked up from reference TRBV2 and TRBJ2-3): EPEVTQTPSHQVTQMGQEVILRCVPISNHLYFYWYRQILGQKVEFLVSFYNNEISEKSEIFDDQFSVERPDGSNFTLKIRSTKLEDSAMYFCASSGASGRTDTQYFGPGTRLTVL.